These T cell receptor beta chains were read from a single sample in a study of monozygotic twins with inflammatory bowel disease. One entry per CDR3 protein, without DNA, is what TCRdb gives after re-calling the 5' RACE reads. The table lists some 400,000 distinct CDR3 sequences, with about 2.4% in the top ten. Sequencing used blood. Receptors originate from a human donor with ulcerative colitis or Crohn's disease, or a healthy co-twin of an affected twin (not recorded which). CDR3s include the opening cysteine and the closing phenylalanine or tryptophan.

>TRBJ1-5|TRBV5-1
CAGSMTVDQPQHF
>TRBJ2-7|TRBV5-1
CASSLGSLGGSYEQYF
>TRBJ2-1|TRBV5-5
CASSSGPPAGGIRNEQFF
>TRBJ2-2|TRBV10-3
CATRRGTENTGELFF
>TRBJ2-3|TRBV28
CASSSGSPGLQYF
>TRBJ1-2|TRBV7-3
CASSYGTGDGYTF
>TRBJ2-7|TRBV5-5
CASSPLGDRDHYEQYF
>TRBJ1-3|TRBV12-3/TRBV12-4
CASSTVEEAGNTIYF
>TRBJ2-1|TRBV12-3/TRBV12-4
CASSREAPLSEQFF
>TRBJ1-4|TRBV28
CASSSGTDKKLFF
>TRBJ2-1|TRBV7-3
CASSVGLAGKREQFF